One TCR beta chain is described in this entry. This sample was taken from a study of blood T cell repertoires in COVID-19. As for the study in general: Sites across the United States, Italy and Spain contributed samples from acute and convalescent COVID-19. T cells, B-cell-depleted T cells, or PBMCs supplied cDNA or gDNA.

How the authors handled the data: Amplification of reference gene primers was used by the study to estimate nucleated cell counts. Measured with immunoSEQ multiplex PCR; TCRdb has only the in-frame clones, and not every one. For V, J and clone size, that table is used; D and trimming come from the DNA. The profile shows about 55,000 clones, about nine tenths of them singletons. V was pared by 8 bases and J by 3 bases, with 9 bases of the junction left unmatched. Germline loops: CDR1 KGHSH, CDR2 LQKENI. This CDR3 is built from 16 residues. The chain recombines TRBV18 with TRBJ2-3, with 12 bases fitting TRBD2. This clonotype was obtained from a man aged 35-49 years with acute or convalescent COVID-19. The sequenced sample was peripheral blood. The CDR3 sequence: CASARLAGDLTDTQYF. For the CDR3, the DNA is TGTGCCAGCGCCCGACTAGCGGGAGACTTAACAGATACGCAGTATTTT.